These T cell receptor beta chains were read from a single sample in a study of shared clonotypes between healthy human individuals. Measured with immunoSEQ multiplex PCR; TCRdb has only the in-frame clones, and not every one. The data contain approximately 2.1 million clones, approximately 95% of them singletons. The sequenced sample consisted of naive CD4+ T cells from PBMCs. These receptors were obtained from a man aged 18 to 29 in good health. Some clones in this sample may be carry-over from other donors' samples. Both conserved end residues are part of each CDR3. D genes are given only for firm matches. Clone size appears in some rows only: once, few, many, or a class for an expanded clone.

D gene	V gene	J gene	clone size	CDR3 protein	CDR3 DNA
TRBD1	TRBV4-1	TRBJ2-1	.	CASSPNSRRTGSYNEQFF	TGCGCCAGCAGCCCGAACTCGCGCCGGACAGGGTCGTACAATGAGCAGTTCTTC
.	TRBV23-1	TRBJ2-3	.	CASRGYRCCTDTQYF	TGCGCCAGCAGAGGATACAGGTGCTGCACAGATACGCAGTATTTT
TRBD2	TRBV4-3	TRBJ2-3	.	CASSQGMGTSGSYTQYF	TGCGCCAGCAGCCAAGGAATGGGGACTAGCGGGAGCTACACGCAGTATTTT
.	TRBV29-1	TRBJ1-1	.	CSVHRIMNTEAFF	TGCAGCGTTCACAGAATCATGAACACTGAAGCTTTCTTT
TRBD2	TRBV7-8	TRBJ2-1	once	CASSLPGLAYNEQFF	TGTGCCAGCAGCTTGCCCGGACTAGCCTACAATGAGCAGTTCTTC
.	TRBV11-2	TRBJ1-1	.	CASSLASPGSMGVYTEAFF	TGTGCCAGCAGCTTAGCGAGTCCAGGGTCGATGGGGGTTTACACTGAAGCTTTCTTT
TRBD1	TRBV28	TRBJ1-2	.	CASTPGQTNYGYTF	TGTGCCAGTACTCCGGGACAGACTAACTATGGCTACACCTTC
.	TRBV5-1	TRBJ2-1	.	CATRDPGANEQFF	TGCGCCACCCGGGACCCAGGTGCGAATGAGCAGTTCTTC
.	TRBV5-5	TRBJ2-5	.	CASSPLRSQETQYF	TGTGCCAGCAGCCCCCTGAGGAGCCAAGAGACCCAGTACTTC
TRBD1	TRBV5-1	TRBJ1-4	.	CASSNQDRGGEKLFF	TGCGCCAGCAGCAACCAGGACAGGGGAGGTGAAAAACTGTTTTTT
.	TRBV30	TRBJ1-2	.	CAWSGTFANYGYTF	TGTGCCTGGAGCGGTACCTTTGCCAACTATGGCTACACCTTC
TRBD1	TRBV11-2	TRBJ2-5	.	CASSPLRGQGITQYF	TGTGCCAGCAGCCCGCTTAGGGGACAGGGAATAACCCAGTACTTC
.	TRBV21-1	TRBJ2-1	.	CASSNQGLAGEQFF	TGTGCCAGCAGCAATCAAGGACTAGCGGGTGAGCAGTTCTTC
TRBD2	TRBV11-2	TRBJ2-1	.	CASSLTIAGGPYNEQFF	TGTGCCAGCAGCTTAACCATAGCGGGAGGGCCCTACAATGAGCAGTTCTTC
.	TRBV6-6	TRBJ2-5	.	CASSSNRGGPTQYF	TGTGCCAGCAGTTCAAATAGAGGGGGACCTACCCAGTACTTC
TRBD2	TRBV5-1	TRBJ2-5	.	CASSLRSGEKETQYF	TGCGCCAGCAGCCTCCGTAGCGGGGAAAAAGAGACCCAGTACTTC
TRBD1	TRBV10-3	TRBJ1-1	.	CAISASTGRGPEAFF	TGTGCCATCAGCGCCTCGACAGGGCGGGGCCCTGAAGCTTTCTTT
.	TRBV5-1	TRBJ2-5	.	CASSRRGAETQYF	TGCGCCAGCAGCCGAAGGGGTGCGGAGACCCAGTACTTC